This is a list of T cell receptor beta chains from one sample in a study of CD8+ T cells in alopecia areata. Only in-frame clones appear in the TCRdb table, and some are missing; sequencing was by immunoSEQ multiplex PCR. This table has about 200,000 clones, 35% to 40% appearing once. Sequences were derived from CD4+ T cells sorted from blood, sampled at roughly week 30, from a patient treated with tofacitinib. Receptors were obtained from a human donor with alopecia areata. The CDR3 runs from the conserved cysteine through the conserved F or W. The D gene is left open where the match is weak. Rows may omit the clone size; those that give it use once, few, many or a size class.

clone size	D gene	CDR3 length	J gene	V gene	CDR3 DNA	CDR3 protein
-	-	16	TRBJ2-3	TRBV25-1	TGTGCCAGCAGTGAAGGTCTCAGGGTCAGAACAGATACGCAGTATTTT	CASSEGLRVRTDTQYF
few	-	14	TRBJ2-7	TRBV18	TGTGCCAGCTCACCACGACGGGTTTCCTACGAGCAGTACTTC	CASSPRRVSYEQYF
few	-	12	TRBJ1-5	TRBV7-9	TGTGCCAGCAGCCTCCCTTTTCAGCCCCAGCATTTT	CASSLPFQPQHF
few	-	12	TRBJ1-3	TRBV25-1	TGTGCCAGCAGTAATTTCGGAAACACCATATATTTT	CASSNFGNTIYF
-	-	15	TRBJ1-1	TRBV5-6	TGTGCCAGCAGCCGATGGAGGGCCCCGAACACTGAAGCTTTCTTT	CASSRWRAPNTEAFF
-	-	15	TRBJ1-5	TRBV5-1	TGCGCCAGCAGCTTGGAGGCAGGGCCCCCCCAGCCCCAGCATTTT	CASSLEAGPPQPQHF
-	TRBD1	16	TRBJ2-7	TRBV5-1	TGCGCCAGCAGCTTGGGGACAGGGACCGAACTCTACGAGCAGTACTTC	CASSLGTGTELYEQYF
-	-	13	TRBJ1-1	TRBV2	TGTGCCAGCAGTGGGCCGGGGAACACTGAAGCTTTCTTT	CASSGPGNTEAFF
-	-	14	TRBJ2-2	TRBV30	TGTGCCTGGAGGGACTTAGGGGGGCCCGGGGAGCTGTTTTTT	CAWRDLGGPGELFF
-	-	12	TRBJ2-7	TRBV23-1	TGCGCCAGCGCCTCCCTTGCCTACGAGCAGTACTTC	CASASLAYEQYF
few	TRBD2	14	TRBJ2-7	TRBV7-9	TGTGCCAGCAGCTTAACTAGCGGGAGTCTAGAGCAGTACTTC	CASSLTSGSLEQYF
-	-	12	TRBJ1-4	TRBV29-1	TGCAGCGTGAGGACGGCTAATGAAAAACTGTTTTTT	CSVRTANEKLFF
-	TRBD1	13	TRBJ1-2	TRBV7-9	TGTGCCAGCAGCTCGACAGGGGTCGGTGGCTACACCTTC	CASSSTGVGGYTF
-	-	16	TRBJ1-2	TRBV6-5	TGTGCCAGCAGTTACTCGAGGGGGGCCGGTAACTATGGCTACACCTTC	CASSYSRGAGNYGYTF
few	-	15	TRBJ1-3	TRBV9	TGTGCCAGCAGCGCCAGGCATAGCTCTGGAAACACCATATATTTT	CASSARHSSGNTIYF
-	-	14	TRBJ1-1	TRBV9	TGTGCCAGCAGCGTATCTGGGGGTAGCACTGAAGCTTTCTTT	CASSVSGGSTEAFF
-	-	17	TRBJ2-6	TRBV5-1	TGCGCCAGCAGCTTGGCGGGCCCTTCCTCTGGGGCCAACGTCCTGACTTTC	CASSLAGPSSGANVLTF
-	-	13	TRBJ2-4	TRBV6-5	TGTGCCAGCAGTCGCCAGGGTTCCAACATTCAGTACTTC	CASSRQGSNIQYF
few	TRBD2	16	TRBJ2-1	TRBV7-9	TGTGCCAGCAGCTTCCGTGGGACTAGCGAATACAATGAGCAGTTCTTC	CASSFRGTSEYNEQFF
-	TRBD2	14	TRBJ2-7	TRBV9	TGTGCCAGCAGCCCATCACTAGCGGGAGTCGAGCAGTACTTC	CASSPSLAGVEQYF
once	-	14	TRBJ1-6	TRBV30	TGTGCCTGGAAGGAGGCCAGGGCCGGTTCACCCCTCCACTTT	CAWKEARAGSPLHF
few	TRBD2	13	TRBJ2-7	TRBV30	TGTGCCTACCTAGCGGGTGTCTCCTACGAGCAGTACTTC	CAYLAGVSYEQYF
few	-	14	TRBJ2-3	TRBV5-1	TGCGCCAGCAGCCCGGTTGAAAAGGCGGATACGCAGTATTTT	CASSPVEKADTQYF
few	-	14	TRBJ2-1	TRBV10-1	TGCGCCAGCAGTGAGTCCGTGGGACCCAATGAGCAGTTCTTC	CASSESVGPNEQFF
few	TRBD1	15	TRBJ2-7	TRBV29-1	TGCAGCGTTGAAGAAACCGGGACAGGGTACTACGAGCAGTACTTC	CSVEETGTGYYEQYF
-	-	15	TRBJ2-7	TRBV6-5	TGTGCCAGCAGTTATGATGTGGGTAGCTCCTACGAGCAGTACTTC	CASSYDVGSSYEQYF
few	-	13	TRBJ1-2	TRBV29-1	TGCAGCGTTGGTGTCAGGGCTAACTATGGCTACACCTTC	CSVGVRANYGYTF
few	TRBD1	15	TRBJ1-2	TRBV6-6	TGTGCCAGCAGGCCAGGGACAGGGGATCGCTATGGCTACACCTTC	CASRPGTGDRYGYTF
once	TRBD1	14	TRBJ1-2	TRBV14	TGTGCCAGCAGCCCGGACAGGTTAAACTATGGCTACACCTTC	CASSPDRLNYGYTF
many	-	11	TRBJ2-1	TRBV29-1	TGCAGCGTGGGGGGGACAGGAGAGCAGTTCTTC	CSVGGTGEQFF
many	-	14	TRBJ1-1	TRBV18	TGTGCCAGCTCACCACAGGACGTGAACACTGAAGCTTTCTTT	CASSPQDVNTEAFF
-	-	13	TRBJ2-1	TRBV6-1	TGTGCCAGCAGTTCGGAGGGTTACAATGAGCAGTTCTTC	CASSSEGYNEQFF
-	-	12	TRBJ1-5	TRBV29-1	TGCAGCGCTACCGGACGGAATCAGCCCCAGCATTTT	CSATGRNQPQHF
once	-	14	TRBJ1-2	TRBV5-1	TGCGCCAGCAGCTTGGAGTTGTTCGGGAATGGCTACACCTTC	CASSLELFGNGYTF
-	TRBD1	13	TRBJ2-5	TRBV25-1	TGTGCCAGCAGCTCGACAGGGCAGAAGACCCAGTACTTC	CASSSTGQKTQYF
few	TRBD1	16	TRBJ1-4	TRBV10-2	TGCGCCAGCGCGAGGACAGGCGTCAGAACTAATGAAAAACTGTTTTTT	CASARTGVRTNEKLFF
medium-sized	TRBD2	15	TRBJ2-3	TRBV7-9	TGTGCCAGCAGCGAGGGACTAGCGGGAGCAGATACGCAGTATTTT	CASSEGLAGADTQYF